This T cell receptor (beta chain) was recovered during a study of blood T cell repertoires in COVID-19. The wider study: Sites in the United States, Italy and Spain provided acute and convalescent COVID-19 samples.

Cohorts were based on clinical histories the participants reported. Authors' methods: Nucleated cell counts were estimated from reference gene primer amplification. Data came from immunoSEQ multiplex PCR; TCRdb stores just in-frame clones and leaves some out. That table gives V, J and clone size, and the DNA gave D and trimming. The data show about 480,000 clones, roughly 88% seen once. V was pared by 2 bases and J by 8 bases, with 1 base of the junction left unmatched. There are 12 residues in the CDR3. Germline lookup yields CDR1 MNHEY and CDR2 SVGEGT. The sample comprised PBMCs or T cells enriched from blood (not recorded which). The gene calls are TRBV6-2 or TRBV6-3 and TRBJ1-2; 8 bases are shared with TRBD1. The sequence came from a woman aged 40 to 50 who had recovered from COVID-19. CDR3 bases: TGTGCCAGCAGTTACGGACAGGGCGGCTACACCTTC. Its translation is CASSYGQGGYTF.